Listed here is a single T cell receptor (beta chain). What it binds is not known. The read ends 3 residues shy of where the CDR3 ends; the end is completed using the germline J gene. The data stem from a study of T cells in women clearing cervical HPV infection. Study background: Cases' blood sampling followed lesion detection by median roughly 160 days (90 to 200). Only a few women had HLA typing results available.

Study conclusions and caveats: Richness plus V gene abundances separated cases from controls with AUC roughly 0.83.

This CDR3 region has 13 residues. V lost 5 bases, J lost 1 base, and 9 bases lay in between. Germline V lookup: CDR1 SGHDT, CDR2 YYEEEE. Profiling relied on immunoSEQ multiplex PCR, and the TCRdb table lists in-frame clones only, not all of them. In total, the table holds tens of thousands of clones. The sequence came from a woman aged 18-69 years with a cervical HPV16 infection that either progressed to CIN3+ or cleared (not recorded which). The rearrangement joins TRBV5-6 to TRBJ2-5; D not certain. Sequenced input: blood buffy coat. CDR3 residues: CASRAGSQETQYF. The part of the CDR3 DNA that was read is TGTGCCAGCAGAGCAGGATCCCAAGAGACC.